The TCR beta chain under discussion was sequenced for a study of control samples from healthy donors and cancer patients. Assay used: immunoSEQ multiplex PCR; TCRdb lists only in-frame clones, some missing. Of roughly 95,000 clones listed, just over 90% are singletons. V lost 5 bases to trimming and J lost 4 bases, with 14 bases between them. The CDR3 runs 14 residues. CDR1 is SQVTM, CDR2 ANQGSEA, per germline. The source material was blood. This sequence joins TRBV29-1 and TRBJ2-2, with D tentatively TRBD1 (6 bases). This receptor was taken from a young woman in good health. The chain's CDR3 is CSVLDRLSTGELFF. In nucleotides, the CDR3 is TGCAGCGTTTTGGACAGACTGAGCACCGGGGAGCTGTTTTTT.